The text below deals with one T cell receptor beta chain. Its antigen is unknown. Germline assignment: CDR1 GTSNPN and CDR2 SVGIG (reference sequence). With 0 bases removed from V and 2 bases from J, the gap between germline ends came to 11 bases. The CDR3 totals 14 residues. The sample belongs to a study of OX40 agonist ivuxolimab in advanced cancers. Findings of the study overall: CD4+ and CD8+ blood T cells expanded clonally by week 6 at 0.1 to 3.0 mg/kg.

The assay was immunoSEQ multiplex PCR, and TCRdb's table has in-frame clones only and misses some. The profile shows about 66,000 clones, roughly nine tenths of them singletons. This sample comprised CD4+ or CD8+ T cells sorted from blood, obtained in a trial of the OX40 agonist ivuxolimab. The J gene is TRBJ2-7, the V gene TRBV30; weak D call: TRBD1 (6 bases). This receptor was identified in an adult with an advanced solid tumor such as melanoma, head and neck, liver or kidney cancer. The CDR3 reads CAWSVTGGTYEQYF. For the CDR3, the DNA is TGTGCCTGGAGTGTGACAGGTGGTACCTACGAGCAGTACTTC.